Presented here are 30 T cell receptor beta chains from one specimen sequenced in a study of human T cells and chemical hapten exposure. Sample time point: patch test 2, 6 weeks after DPC sensitization. The treatment here: therapeutic diphenylcyclopropenone sensitization with weekly scalp DPC. TCRdb re-analysed the RACE reads in MiXCR, keeping a single row per CDR3 protein. The table lists 80,000 to 100,000 distinct CDR3 sequences, more than 9% of them singletons. The sequences come from whole blood, collected in connection with sensitization to the hapten diphenylcyclopropenone (DPC). These receptors came from a woman in her fifties or sixties with alopecia areata. Some clones in this sample may be carry-over from other donors' samples.

This clonotype was detected ten times or more. V and J are TRBV7-2 and TRBJ2-5; D perhaps matches TRBD1 (6 bases). CDR1 is SGHTA and CDR2 is FQGNSA in the germline V gene. Trimming took off 3 bases at V and 5 bases at J, with 10 bases between the two ends. This CDR3 has 13 residues. The CDR3 nucleotides are TGTGCCAGCAGCTTTCAGGGGCTTGAGACCCAGTACTTC. Its translation: CASSFQGLETQYF.

In its sample, this clonotype was seen a few times. V usage is TRBV6-5 and J usage is TRBJ1-4; D may be TRBD1 (5 bases). Trimming left V 6 bases short and J 7 bases short, with 15 bases between. Germline V gives CDR1 MNHEY, CDR2 SVGAGI. CDR3 length: 14 residues. CDR3 sequence (DNA): TGTGCCAGCAGGAATAGGGGCAAGGGTGAAAAACTGTTTTTT. Its protein product is CASRNRGKGEKLFF.

This clonotype was observed a handful of times. This chain connects TRBV18 to TRBJ2-2, with unresolved D. CDR3 length: 14 amino acids. V was trimmed by 0 bases and J by 4 bases, leaving 6 bases between them. CDR1 is KGHSH, CDR2 LQKENI, per germline. DNA for the CDR3: TGTGCCAGCTCACCACCGTGGGTCACCGGGGAGCTGTTTTTT. It encodes CASSPPWVTGELFF.

The sample holds many counts of this clonotype. This rearrangement joins TRBV6-6 to TRBJ2-2, with D perhaps TRBD1 (6 bases). Trimming pared 0 bases from V and 4 bases from J, leaving 24 bases between. Germline CDR1 and CDR2: MNHNY and SVGAGI (reference sequence). The CDR3 is 20 amino acids. The CDR3 protein is CASSYSIPPVQGAGTGELFF. CDR3 bases: TGTGCCAGCAGTTACTCTATTCCTCCTGTACAGGGTGCGGGCACCGGGGAGCTGTTTTTT.

This clonotype has a count of ten or more. The chain combines TRBV7-9 with TRBJ1-5; weak D call: TRBD1 (5 bases). This CDR3 is 16 amino acids long. The ends were cut back, 5 bases at V and 7 bases at J, with 21 bases in the middle. Germline CDR1 and CDR2: SEHNR and FQNEAQ (reference sequence). The CDR3 bases are TGTGCCAGCAGCCATTCCCAATCAGGGATCGGGCAGCCCCAGCATTTT. Amino acids: CASSHSQSGIGQPQHF.

This clonotype turned up a few times. The rearrangement uses TRBV18 and TRBJ2-1; TRBD2 might be the D (6 bases). The CDR3 is 15 residues long. Between the trimmed V and J ends, which lost 3 bases and 6 bases, there was a span of 15 bases. Germline assignment: CDR1 KGHSH and CDR2 LQKENI. In DNA, the CDR3 is TGTGCCAGCTCACCGGTTGCGTTGGGAGGCAATGAGCAGTTCTTC. It encodes CASSPVALGGNEQFF.

This clonotype was observed at least ten times. The chain recombines TRBV12-3 or TRBV12-4 with TRBJ1-5; maybe TRBD1 (5 bases). V was clipped by 0 bases and J by 0 bases, with 9 bases between them. The CDR3 totals 16 residues. CDR3 coding DNA: TGTGCCAGCAGTTTAGCGCGGCAGGGTAGCAATCAGCCCCAGCATTTT. Protein: CASSLARQGSNQPQHF.

The chain combines TRBV28 with TRBJ2-2, with 11 positions matching TRBD2. CDR3 length: 16 residues. Germline CDR1 is MDHEN and CDR2 is SYDVKM. The junction had 4 bases not matched to a gene; V was cut back by 5 bases and J by 2 bases. The CDR3 DNA reads TGTGCCAGCAGTATACTAGCGGGAGATAACACCGGGGAGCTGTTTTTT. This sequence encodes CASSILAGDNTGELFF.

This clonotype was counted at least ten times. The J gene is TRBJ1-1, the V gene TRBV28; 9 positions agree with TRBD1. This CDR3 contains 15 residues. V lost 4 bases and J lost 6; bases outside the gene matches: 9. Germline V gives CDR1 MDHEN, CDR2 SYDVKM. CDR3 sequence reads: CASSSPTGTGSEAFF. The CDR3 coding sequence is TGTGCCAGCAGTTCTCCGACCGGGACAGGGTCTGAAGCTTTCTTT.

This sequence joins TRBV18 and TRBJ1-5, with D unclear. There are 15 residues in the CDR3. V was trimmed by 2 bases and J by 3 bases, leaving 11 bases between them. The V gene's germline CDR1 is KGHSH and CDR2 LQKENI. CDR3 loop: CASSPAVLINQPQHF. Written as DNA, the CDR3 is TGTGCCAGCTCACCAGCGGTTCTGATCAATCAGCCCCAGCATTTT.

This clonotype occurred many times. The rearrangement joins TRBV24-1 to TRBJ2-3; D may correspond to TRBD1 or TRBD2 (5 bases each). This CDR3 has 16 amino acids. CDR1 is KGHDR and CDR2 is SFDVKD in the germline V gene. V lost 1 base and J 0 bases, leaving 10 bases between the germline ends. CDR3 coding DNA: TGTGCCACCAGTGATTTTCGGGGCGGTAGCACAGATACGCAGTATTTT. It codes for CATSDFRGGSTDTQYF.

V gene TRBV6-1 combines with J gene TRBJ1-1; D not certain. The CDR3 has 13 residues. Between the trimmed V and J ends, which lost 4 bases and 2 bases, there was a span of 8 bases. Germline V gene lookup returns CDR1 MNHNS and CDR2 SASEGT. This chain's CDR3 is CASSVGQNTEAFF. DNA of the CDR3: TGTGCCAGCAGTGTTGGGCAAAACACTGAAGCTTTCTTT.

The chain has TRBV5-4 and TRBJ2-2, with TRBD2 identical over 7 bases. There are 15 residues in the CDR3. Germline CDR1 and CDR2: SGHNT and YYREEE (reference sequence). J was trimmed by 5 bases and V by 2 bases; bases with no gene match: 6. CDR3 region: CASSFGTMRTGELFF. The CDR3 nucleotides read TGTGCCAGCAGCTTCGGGACTATGAGAACCGGGGAGCTGTTTTTT.

This clonotype has at least ten counts. CDR3 DNA sequence: TGTGCCAGCAGTCCCCTTCGGGCGAACACTGAAGCTTTCTTT. It specifies CASSPLRANTEAFF. This chain links TRBV7-7 with TRBJ1-1; D ambiguous. V lost 6 bases, J lost 1 base, and 12 bases lay in between. Germline lookup yields CDR1 SSHAT and CDR2 FNYEAQ (reference sequence). The CDR3 covers 14 residues.

The chain recombines TRBV29-1 with TRBJ1-4, with D possibly TRBD1 on 5 matching bases. Looked up from germline, CDR1 is SQVTM and CDR2 is ANQGSEA. V was pared by 6 bases and J by 0 bases, with 8 bases between. This CDR3 region has 13 residues. CDR3 DNA sequence: TGCAGCGTATTGACAGCAACTAATGAAAAACTGTTTTTT. Its translation: CSVLTATNEKLFF.

Concerning this clonotype itself: A read error is possible here, since a much larger clone lies one base away. The chain is built from TRBV28 and TRBJ2-7; D call uncertain. Looked up from germline, CDR1 is MDHEN and CDR2 is SYDVKM. Deletions cut 5 bases from V and 0 bases from J, with 11 bases between. The length of the CDR3 is 14 residues. The CDR3 here is CASSHLRNSYEQYF. DNA of the CDR3: TGTGCCAGCAGTCATTTGCGGAACTCCTACGAGCAGTACTTC.

This clonotype was seen repeatedly, ten times or more. V gene TRBV10-2 combines with J gene TRBJ2-2; D is possibly TRBD1 or TRBD2 (5 bases each). V was clipped by 7 bases and J by 5 bases, with 17 bases between them. Germline CDR1 WSHSY, CDR2 SAAADI. The CDR3 loop spans 15 amino acids. The CDR3 nucleotides are TGCGCCAGCAACACCGGGACGGTGGGGACCGGGGAGCTGTTTTTT. This gives the protein CASNTGTVGTGELFF.

This clonotype occurred many times. The rearrangement links TRBV6-5 to TRBJ2-7, with 11 bases that match TRBD1. Germline CDR1 MNHEY, CDR2 SVGAGI. The CDR3 covers 15 residues. V shed 5 bases and J 4 bases; nucleotides not matched to a gene: 7. The CDR3 sequence is CASSGQGALGYEQYF. CDR3 sequence (DNA): TGTGCCAGCAGTGGACAGGGGGCTTTGGGGTACGAGCAGTACTTC.

This clonotype was counted at least ten times. V and J are TRBV2 and TRBJ2-1; the match to TRBD1 covers 7 bases. The germline V gene has CDR1 SNHLY and CDR2 FYNNEI. Germline trimming cut 7 bases from V and 6 bases from J; bases unmatched to any gene: 9. The CDR3 is 14 residues long. CDR3 loop: CASKNQGVTNEQFF. CDR3 coding DNA: TGTGCCAGCAAGAATCAGGGGGTCACCAATGAGCAGTTCTTC.

This clonotype rates as medium-sized. The V call is TRBV20-1, the J call TRBJ1-5, with 8 bases identical to TRBD1. Trimming at V came to 5 bases and at J to 4 bases, leaving 7 bases not matched to a gene. The CDR3 spans 14 residues. Germline CDR1 DFQATT, CDR2 SNEGSKA (reference sequence). CDR3 sequence (DNA): TGCAGTGCTCTCGGGACAGGCGGAAATCAGCCCCAGCATTTT. Translating gives CSALGTGGNQPQHF.

This clonotype was counted ten times or more. The chain carries TRBV7-6 and TRBJ2-7; D unclear. The CDR3 is 12 amino acids. The V gene lost 2 bases and the J gene lost 6 bases, with 8 bases spanning the gap. Germline values: CDR1 SGHVS, CDR2 FNYEAQ. CDR3 sequence reads: CASSLLWGEQYF. CDR3 sequence (DNA): TGTGCCAGCAGCTTACTGTGGGGCGAGCAGTACTTC.

The sample holds a few counts of this clonotype. The rearrangement uses TRBV27 and TRBJ2-1; D may correspond to TRBD1 or TRBD2 (5 bases each). In germline, CDR1 is MNHEY, CDR2 SMNVEV (reference sequence). CDR3 size: 15 residues. V lost 6 bases and J lost 1, with 13 bases in between. The CDR3 loop is CASSRDGNSYNEQFF. CDR3 coding DNA: TGTGCCAGCAGCCGGGACGGGAATTCCTACAATGAGCAGTTCTTC.

As for this clonotype: The CDR3 ends on some other residue instead of the conserved phenylalanine or tryptophan, so this is likely a read error. The chain is built from TRBV7-9 and TRBJ2-5; D not certain. CDR3 length: 12 amino acids. In germline, CDR1 is SEHNR, CDR2 FQNEAQ (reference sequence). V lost 2 bases, J lost 4 bases, and 5 bases lay in between. In nucleotides, the CDR3 is TGTGCCAGCAGCTTAAGAAGAGAGACCCAGTACCTC. Protein: CASSLRRETQYL.

At least ten counts were recorded for this clonotype. The chain recombines TRBV24-1 with TRBJ2-1, with TRBD1 matching over 8 bases. The CDR3 has 15 amino acids. Germline assignment: CDR1 KGHDR and CDR2 SFDVKD. The J segment lost 5 bases and the V segment lost 3 bases, leaving 5 bases of the junction unmatched. CDR3 DNA: TGTGCCACCAGTGATGGCGGGACAGGAAACAATGAGCAGTTCTTC. This gives the protein CATSDGGTGNNEQFF.

This clonotype was seen a few times. The chain has TRBV2 and TRBJ2-2; the match to TRBD2 covers 10 bases. Germline assignment: CDR1 SNHLY and CDR2 FYNNEI. The V gene end was trimmed by 6 bases and the J gene end by 6 bases; junction bases not matched to a gene: 4. The CDR3 spans 14 residues. CDR3 bases: TGTGCCAGCAGACCGGGACTAGCGTCCGGGGAGCTGTTTTTT. It encodes CASRPGLASGELFF.

This clonotype was seen at least ten times. This CDR3 is CASSYEGRGSPGETQYF. CDR3 bases: TGTGCCAGCAGTTACGAGGGTCGCGGATCCCCAGGGGAGACCCAGTACTTC. The chain carries TRBV6-2 or TRBV6-3 and TRBJ2-5; D possibly matches TRBD1 or TRBD2 (5 bases each). The V end was cut by 2 bases, the J end by 5 bases, with 21 bases between. Germline values: CDR1 MNHEY, CDR2 SVGEGT. CDR3 length: 17 residues.

The table lists this clonotype with many counts. This chain connects TRBV4-1 to TRBJ1-5, with a tentative D call TRBD1 (6 bases). This CDR3 has 13 residues. V was pared by 4 bases and J by 4 bases, with 8 bases between. CDR1 is MGHRA and CDR2 is YSYEKL in the germline V gene. As DNA, the CDR3 is TGCGCCAGCAGCCGCGACAGGAATCAGCCCCAGCATTTT. This codes for CASSRDRNQPQHF.

Many counts were recorded for this clonotype. The rearrangement links TRBV11-2 to TRBJ1-4, with 8 bases matching TRBD1. CDR1 and CDR2 from the germline V gene are SGHAT and FQNNGV. This CDR3 region has 15 residues. The V segment lost 4 bases and the J segment 7 bases; nucleotides outside the gene matches: 8. The CDR3 bases are TGTGCCAGCAGCTCCCCCGGGACAGGTTTTGAAAAACTGTTTTTT. Amino acids: CASSSPGTGFEKLFF.

This clonotype was recorded many times. The chain has TRBV7-9 and TRBJ2-2; 12 nucleotides line up with TRBD2. The CDR3 loop spans 17 amino acids. V shed 7 bases and J 6 bases; nucleotides not matched to a gene: 12. The V gene's germline CDR1 is SEHNR and CDR2 FQNEAQ (reference sequence). The CDR3 spells CASTQGRTSGISGELFF. CDR3 nucleotides: TGTGCCAGCACCCAGGGGCGGACTAGCGGGATCTCCGGGGAGCTGTTTTTT.

This clonotype was recorded many times. This chain joins TRBV24-1 and TRBJ1-5; 8 bases map to TRBD1. Trimming at V came to 4 bases and at J to 6 bases, leaving 7 bases not matched to a gene. The germline V gene encodes CDR1 KGHDR and CDR2 SFDVKD. This CDR3 has 15 amino acids. CDR3 sequence reads: CATSDGQGRSQPQHF. DNA for the CDR3: TGTGCCACCAGTGACGGACAGGGTCGGAGTCAGCCCCAGCATTTT.